This T cell receptor beta chain was observed in a study of T cells expressing NK-cell markers. Study-level background: Sequencing covered eight donors, seven HCMV-seropositive and one seronegative.

Findings of the study overall: Top CD8+ clonotypes included the dominant CD3+CD56+NKG2C+ clonotypes in five to seven donors.

Details on this clonotype: The target antigen is unknown.

In generating TCR beta cDNA, 5'RACE template switching with UMIs was used. TCRdb reprocessed the 5' RACE reads; each CDR3 protein has one entry and no DNA is given. This table holds about 460,000 distinct CDR3 sequences. This CDR3 comprises 14 residues. CDR1 is MGHRA and CDR2 is YSYEKL in the germline V gene. The source material was blood T cells: a sorted CD56 or NKG2C T cell subset, CD4+ or CD8+ T cells, or bulk PBMC T cells (not recorded which). The source is a woman in her forties or fifties in good health. V is TRBV4-1 and J is TRBJ1-3. This CDR3 is CASSQQGPGNTIYF.